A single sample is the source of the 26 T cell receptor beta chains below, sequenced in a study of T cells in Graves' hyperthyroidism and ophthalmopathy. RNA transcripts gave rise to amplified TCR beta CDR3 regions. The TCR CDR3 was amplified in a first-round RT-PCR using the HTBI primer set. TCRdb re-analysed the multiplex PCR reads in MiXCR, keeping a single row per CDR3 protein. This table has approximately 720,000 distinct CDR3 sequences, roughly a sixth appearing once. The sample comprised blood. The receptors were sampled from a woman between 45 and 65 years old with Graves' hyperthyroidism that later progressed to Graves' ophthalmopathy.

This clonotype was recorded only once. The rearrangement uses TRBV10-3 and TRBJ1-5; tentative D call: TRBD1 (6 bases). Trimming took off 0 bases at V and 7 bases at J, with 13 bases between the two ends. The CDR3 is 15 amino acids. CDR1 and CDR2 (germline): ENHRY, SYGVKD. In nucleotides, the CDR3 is TGTGCCATCAGTGAGTCTGGGACAAGGGAACAGCCCCAGCATTTT. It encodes CAISESGTREQPQHF.

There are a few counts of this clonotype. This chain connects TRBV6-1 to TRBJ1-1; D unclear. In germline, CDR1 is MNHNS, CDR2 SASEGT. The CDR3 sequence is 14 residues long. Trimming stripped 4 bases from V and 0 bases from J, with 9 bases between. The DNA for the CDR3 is TGTGCCAGCAGTGCAATAGGGATGAACACTGAAGCTTTCTTT. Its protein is CASSAIGMNTEAFF.

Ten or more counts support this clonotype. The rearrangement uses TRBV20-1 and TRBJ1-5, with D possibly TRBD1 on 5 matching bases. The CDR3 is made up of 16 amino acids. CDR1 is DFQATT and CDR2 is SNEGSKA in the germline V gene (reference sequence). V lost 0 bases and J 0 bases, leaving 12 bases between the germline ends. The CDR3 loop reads CSARDATDYSNQPQHF. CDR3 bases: TGCAGTGCTAGAGATGCGACAGATTATAGCAATCAGCCCCAGCATTTT.

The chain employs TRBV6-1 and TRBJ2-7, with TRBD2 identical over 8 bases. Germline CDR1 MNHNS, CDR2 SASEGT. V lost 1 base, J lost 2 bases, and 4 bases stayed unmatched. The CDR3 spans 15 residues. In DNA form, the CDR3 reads TGTGCCAGCAGTGAAGGCGGGGGGTGGGCCTACGAGCAGTACTTC. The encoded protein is CASSEGGGWAYEQYF.

CDR3 sequence (DNA): TGTGCCAGCAGTGAATGGGAGAATCAGAACATTCAGTACTTC. This gives the protein CASSEWENQNIQYF. The chain combines TRBV6-1 with TRBJ2-4, with D possibly being TRBD2 (5 bases). CDR1 is MNHNS, CDR2 SASEGT, per germline. CDR3 length: 14 amino acids. V lost 2 bases and J 7 bases, leaving 12 bases between the germline ends.

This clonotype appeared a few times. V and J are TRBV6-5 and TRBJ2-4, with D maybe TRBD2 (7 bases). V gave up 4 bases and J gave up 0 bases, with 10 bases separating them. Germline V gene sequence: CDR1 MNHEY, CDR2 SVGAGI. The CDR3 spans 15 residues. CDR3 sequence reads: CASSSGEGAKNIQYF. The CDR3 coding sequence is TGTGCCAGCAGTTCAGGGGAGGGAGCCAAAAACATTCAGTACTTC.

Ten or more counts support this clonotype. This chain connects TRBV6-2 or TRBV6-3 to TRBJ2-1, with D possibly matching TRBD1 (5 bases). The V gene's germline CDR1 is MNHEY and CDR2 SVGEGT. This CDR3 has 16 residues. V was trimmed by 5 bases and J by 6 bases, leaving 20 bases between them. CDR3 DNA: TGTGCCAGCAGTATGGGGCTTGATAGGAGTCTCAATGAGCAGTTCTTC. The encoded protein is CASSMGLDRSLNEQFF.

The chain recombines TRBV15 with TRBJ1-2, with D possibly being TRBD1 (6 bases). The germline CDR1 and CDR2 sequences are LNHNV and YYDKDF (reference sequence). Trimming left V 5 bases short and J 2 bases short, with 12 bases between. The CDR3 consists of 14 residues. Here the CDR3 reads CATSLGGRNYGYTF. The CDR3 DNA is TGTGCCACCAGCCTGGGGGGGCGCAACTATGGCTACACCTTC.

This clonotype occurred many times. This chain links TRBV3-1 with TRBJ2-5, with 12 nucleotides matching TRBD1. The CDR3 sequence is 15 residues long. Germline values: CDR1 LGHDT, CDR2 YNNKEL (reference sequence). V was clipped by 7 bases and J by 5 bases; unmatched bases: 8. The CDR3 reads CASKLGQGAGETQYF. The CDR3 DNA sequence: TGTGCCAGCAAGCTGGGACAGGGGGCCGGTGAGACCCAGTACTTC.

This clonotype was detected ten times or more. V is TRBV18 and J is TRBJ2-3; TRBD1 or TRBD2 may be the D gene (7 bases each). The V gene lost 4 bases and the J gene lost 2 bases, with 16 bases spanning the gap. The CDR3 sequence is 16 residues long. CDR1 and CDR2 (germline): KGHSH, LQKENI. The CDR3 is CASSLRQGGNTDTQYF. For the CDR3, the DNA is TGTGCCAGCTCACTGCGACAGGGAGGGAACACAGATACGCAGTATTTT.

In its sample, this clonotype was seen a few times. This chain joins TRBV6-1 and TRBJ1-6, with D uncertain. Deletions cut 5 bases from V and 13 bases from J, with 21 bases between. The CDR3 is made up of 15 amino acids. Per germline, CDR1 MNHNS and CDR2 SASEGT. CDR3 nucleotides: TGTGCCAGCAGTTCCCCTCCGGACGGCCCGGCGCCCCTCCACTTT. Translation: CASSSPPDGPAPLHF.

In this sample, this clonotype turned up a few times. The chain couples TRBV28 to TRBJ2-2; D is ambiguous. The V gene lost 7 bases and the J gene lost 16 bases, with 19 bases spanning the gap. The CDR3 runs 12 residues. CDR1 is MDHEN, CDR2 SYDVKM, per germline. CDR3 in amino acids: CASISATGSAFF. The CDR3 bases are TGTGCCAGCATTTCAGCGACCGGGTCTGCGTTTTTT.

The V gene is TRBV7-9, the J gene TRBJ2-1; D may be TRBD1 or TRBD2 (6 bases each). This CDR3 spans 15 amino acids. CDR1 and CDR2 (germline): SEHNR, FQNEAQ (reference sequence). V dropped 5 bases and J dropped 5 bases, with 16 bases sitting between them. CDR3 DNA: TGTGCCAGCAGCAGGGGGGTGCGGGGTCACAATGAGCAGTTCTTC. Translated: CASSRGVRGHNEQFF.

In DNA, the CDR3 is TGTGCCAGCAGTGCAGGGGGTTTTCGCTACAATGAGCAGTTCTTC. This encodes CASSAGGFRYNEQFF. The gene calls are TRBV9 and TRBJ2-1; 7 nucleotides align to TRBD1. The CDR3 runs 15 residues. CDR1 and CDR2 (germline): SGDLS, YYNGEE. Trimming took 5 bases from V and 3 from J; bases not matched to a gene: 8.

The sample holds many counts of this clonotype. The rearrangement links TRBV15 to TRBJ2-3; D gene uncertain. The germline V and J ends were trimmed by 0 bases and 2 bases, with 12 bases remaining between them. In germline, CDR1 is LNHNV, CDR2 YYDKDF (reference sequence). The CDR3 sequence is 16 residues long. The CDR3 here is CATSRETDPPTDTQYF. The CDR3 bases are TGTGCCACCAGCAGAGAAACGGACCCACCCACAGATACGCAGTATTTT.

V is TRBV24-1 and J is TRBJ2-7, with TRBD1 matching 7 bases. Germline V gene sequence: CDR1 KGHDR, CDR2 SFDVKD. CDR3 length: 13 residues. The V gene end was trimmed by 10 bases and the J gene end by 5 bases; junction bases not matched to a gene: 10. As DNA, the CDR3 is TGTGCCACTGCCTCAACAGGGGTAAACGAGCAGTACTTC. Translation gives CATASTGVNEQYF.

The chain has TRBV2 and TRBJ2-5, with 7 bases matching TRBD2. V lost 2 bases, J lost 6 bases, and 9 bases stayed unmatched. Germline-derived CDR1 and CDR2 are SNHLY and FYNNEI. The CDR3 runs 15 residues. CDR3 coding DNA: TGTGCCAGCAGTGAAATGGCGGGGGTCCTGCAGACCCAGTACTTC. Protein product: CASSEMAGVLQTQYF. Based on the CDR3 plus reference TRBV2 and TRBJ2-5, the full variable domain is EPEVTQTPSHQVTQMGQEVILRCVPISNHLYFYWYRQILGQKVEFLVSFYNNEISEKSEIFDDQFSVERPDGSNFTLKIRSTKLEDSAMYFCASSEMAGVLQTQYFGPGTRLLVL.

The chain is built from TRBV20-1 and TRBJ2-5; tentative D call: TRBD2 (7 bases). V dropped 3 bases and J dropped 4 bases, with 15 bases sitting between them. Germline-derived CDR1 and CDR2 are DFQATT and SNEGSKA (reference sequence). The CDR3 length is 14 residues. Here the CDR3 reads CSARPGGRSETQYF. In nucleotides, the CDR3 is TGCAGTGCTAGGCCGGGGGGCCGATCAGAGACCCAGTACTTC.

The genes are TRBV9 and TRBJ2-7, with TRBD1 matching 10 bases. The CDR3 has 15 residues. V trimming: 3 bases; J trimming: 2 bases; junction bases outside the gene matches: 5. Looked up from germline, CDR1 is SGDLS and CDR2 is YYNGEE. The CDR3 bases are TGTGCCAGCAGCGCATCGGGACAGGGGACCTACGAGCAGTACTTC. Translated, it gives CASSASGQGTYEQYF.

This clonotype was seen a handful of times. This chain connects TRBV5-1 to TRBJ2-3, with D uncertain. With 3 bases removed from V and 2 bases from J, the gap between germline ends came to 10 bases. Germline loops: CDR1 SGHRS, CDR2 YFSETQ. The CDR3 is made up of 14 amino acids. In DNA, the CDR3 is TGCGCCAGCAGCTGGACGGAATACACAGATACGCAGTATTTT. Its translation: CASSWTEYTDTQYF.

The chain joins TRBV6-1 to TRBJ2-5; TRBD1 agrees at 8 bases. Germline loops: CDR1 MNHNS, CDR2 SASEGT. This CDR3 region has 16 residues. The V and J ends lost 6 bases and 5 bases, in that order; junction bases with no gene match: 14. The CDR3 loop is CASSHSPGGAGETQYF. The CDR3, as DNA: TGTGCCAGCAGCCATTCCCCAGGGGGCGCGGGGGAGACCCAGTACTTC.

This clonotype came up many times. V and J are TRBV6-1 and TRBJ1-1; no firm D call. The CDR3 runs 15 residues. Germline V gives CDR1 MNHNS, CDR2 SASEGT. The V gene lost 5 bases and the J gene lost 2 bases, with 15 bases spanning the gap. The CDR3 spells CASSSPAYDNTEAFF. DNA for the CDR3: TGTGCCAGCAGTTCCCCCGCTTACGATAACACTGAAGCTTTCTTT.

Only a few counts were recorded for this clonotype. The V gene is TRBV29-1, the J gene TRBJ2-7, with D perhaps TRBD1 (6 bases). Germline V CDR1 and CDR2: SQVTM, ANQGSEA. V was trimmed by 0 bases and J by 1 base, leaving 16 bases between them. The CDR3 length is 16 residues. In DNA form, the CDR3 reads TGCAGCGTTGAAGATCGGCAACTAGGACAGTCCTACGAGCAGTACTTC. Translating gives CSVEDRQLGQSYEQYF.

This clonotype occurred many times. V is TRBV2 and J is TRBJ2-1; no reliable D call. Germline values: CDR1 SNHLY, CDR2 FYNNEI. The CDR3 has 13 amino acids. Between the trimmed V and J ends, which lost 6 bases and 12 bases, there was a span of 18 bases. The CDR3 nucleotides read TGTGCCAGCAGGAAACTGGGGTTCGATGGGCAGTTCTTC. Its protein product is CASRKLGFDGQFF. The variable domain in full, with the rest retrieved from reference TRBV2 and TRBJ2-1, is EPEVTQTPSHQVTQMGQEVILRCVPISNHLYFYWYRQILGQKVEFLVSFYNNEISEKSEIFDDQFSVERPDGSNFTLKIRSTKLEDSAMYFCASRKLGFDGQFFGPGTRLTVL.

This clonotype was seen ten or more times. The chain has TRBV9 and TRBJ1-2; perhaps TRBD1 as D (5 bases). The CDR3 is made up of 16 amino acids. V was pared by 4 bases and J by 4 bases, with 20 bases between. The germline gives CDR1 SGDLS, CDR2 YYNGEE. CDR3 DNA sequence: TGTGCCAGCAGCTTGACCCGGGGACCGCTGGGCTATGGCTACACCTTC. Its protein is CASSLTRGPLGYGYTF.

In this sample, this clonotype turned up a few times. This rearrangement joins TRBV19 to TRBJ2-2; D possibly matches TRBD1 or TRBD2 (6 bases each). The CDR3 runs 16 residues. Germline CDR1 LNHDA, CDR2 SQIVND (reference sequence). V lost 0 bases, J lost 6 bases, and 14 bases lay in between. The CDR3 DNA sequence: TGTGCCAGTAGTATAGAAGGGGGGCTCGGTCCCGGGGAGCTGTTTTTT. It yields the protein CASSIEGGLGPGELFF.